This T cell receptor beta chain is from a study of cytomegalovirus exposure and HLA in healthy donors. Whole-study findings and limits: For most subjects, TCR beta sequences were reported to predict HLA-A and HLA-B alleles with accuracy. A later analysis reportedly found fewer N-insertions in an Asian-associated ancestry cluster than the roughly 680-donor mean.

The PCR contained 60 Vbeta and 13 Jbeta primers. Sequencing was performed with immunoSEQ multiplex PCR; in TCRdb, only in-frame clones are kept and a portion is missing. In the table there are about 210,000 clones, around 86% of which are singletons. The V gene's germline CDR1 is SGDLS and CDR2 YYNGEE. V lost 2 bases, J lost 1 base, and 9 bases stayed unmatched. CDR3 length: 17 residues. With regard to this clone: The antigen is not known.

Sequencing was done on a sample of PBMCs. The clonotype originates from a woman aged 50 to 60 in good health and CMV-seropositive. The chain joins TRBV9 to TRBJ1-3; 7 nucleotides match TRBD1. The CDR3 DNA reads TGTGCCAGCAGCGTCGCGACAGGGTGGAGATCTGGAAACACCATATATTTT. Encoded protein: CASSVATGWRSGNTIYF.